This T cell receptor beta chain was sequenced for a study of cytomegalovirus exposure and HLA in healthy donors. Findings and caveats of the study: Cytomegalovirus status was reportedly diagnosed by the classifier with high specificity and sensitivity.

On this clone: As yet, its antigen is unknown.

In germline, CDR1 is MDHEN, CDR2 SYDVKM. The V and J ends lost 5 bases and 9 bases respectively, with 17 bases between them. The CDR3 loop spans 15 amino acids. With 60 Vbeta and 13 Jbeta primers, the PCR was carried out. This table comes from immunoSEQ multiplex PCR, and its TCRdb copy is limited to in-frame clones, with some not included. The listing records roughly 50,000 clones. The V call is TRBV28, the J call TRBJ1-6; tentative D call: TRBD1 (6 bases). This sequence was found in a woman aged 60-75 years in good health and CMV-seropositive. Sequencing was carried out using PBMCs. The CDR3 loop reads CASSRQELPSSPLHF. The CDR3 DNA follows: TGTGCCAGCAGTAGACAGGAACTCCCCAGTTCACCCCTCCACTTT.